The 19 T cell receptor beta chains below all came from one sample that was sequenced in a study of shared clonotypes between healthy human individuals. Method: immunoSEQ multiplex PCR; TCRdb's copy keeps in-frame clones and lacks some. Here the sample spans 470,000 or so clones, around 85% being singletons. What was sequenced was PBMCs. These receptors all come from a woman in her 40s in good health. Some clones in this sample may be carry-over from other donors' samples.

The chain combines TRBV2 with TRBJ2-2; 7 bases line up with TRBD1. The trim removed 5 bases at V and 2 bases at J, leaving 5 bases unmatched. In germline, CDR1 is SNHLY, CDR2 FYNNEI. This CDR3 has 15 amino acids. CDR3: CASSITGDNTGELFF. The DNA for the CDR3 is TGTGCCAGCAGTATTACAGGGGACAACACCGGGGAGCTGTTTTTT.

Remarks on this clone: Since a much larger clone is just one base distant, this may be a read error. The chain is built from TRBV30 and TRBJ2-3, with D unclear. The germline V and J ends were trimmed by 0 bases and 11 bases, with 12 bases remaining between them. The CDR3 runs 12 residues. CDR1 is GTSNPN and CDR2 is SVGIG in the germline V gene (reference sequence). CDR3 nucleotide sequence: TGTGCCTGGAGTGTGGCCTCAGATGTGCAGTATTTT. Protein: CAWSVASDVQYF.

The rearrangement links TRBV6-4 to TRBJ2-2, with D unresolved. CDR1 and CDR2 from the germline V gene are MRHNA and SNTAGT. Trimming stripped 6 bases from V and 7 bases from J, with 12 bases between. The CDR3 is 13 amino acids. The DNA of the CDR3 is TGTGCCAGCAGCCCCGAGAGTGGCGGGGAGCTGTTTTTT. Protein sequence: CASSPESGGELFF.

As to this clone: A read error is the likely source, as a far larger clone sits one nucleotide away. This rearrangement joins TRBV6-5 to TRBJ2-7; 7 positions agree with TRBD1. Looked up from germline, CDR1 is MNHEY and CDR2 is SVGAGI. The CDR3 totals 14 residues. The CDR3 coding sequence is TGTGCCAGCAGTTACGGACAGGACTCCTACGAGCGGTACTTC. Its translation is CASSYGQDSYERYF.

The rearrangement uses TRBV7-8 and TRBJ2-7; TRBD2 aligns across 7 bases. This CDR3 has 14 residues. The trim removed 4 bases at V and 4 bases at J, leaving 7 bases unmatched. Germline V gene lookup returns CDR1 SGHVS and CDR2 FQNEAQ. The CDR3 DNA follows: TGTGCCAGCAGCTCACTGGGACTACTATACGAGCAGTACTTC. Translated: CASSSLGLLYEQYF.

This clone was picked up one time. The chain has TRBV2 and TRBJ1-4, with D perhaps TRBD1 (5 bases). The CDR3 length is 14 residues. Germline lookup yields CDR1 SNHLY and CDR2 FYNNEI. The germline V and J ends were trimmed by 7 bases and 4 bases, with 13 bases remaining between them. This CDR3 reads CASTRWQGNEKLFF. The CDR3 bases are TGTGCCAGCACCAGATGGCAGGGTAATGAAAAACTGTTTTTT.

The V and J genes are TRBV18 and TRBJ2-7; 8 nucleotides line up with TRBD1. The trim removed 3 bases at V and 0 bases at J, leaving 7 bases unmatched. Germline V lookup: CDR1 KGHSH, CDR2 LQKENI. This CDR3 spans 16 amino acids. DNA for the CDR3: TGTGCCAGCTCACCTGGGTCCGGGACAGGCTCCTACGAGCAGTACTTC. This encodes CASSPGSGTGSYEQYF.

This clone came up a few times. This sequence joins TRBV2 and TRBJ2-3; no clear D. Germline V lookup: CDR1 SNHLY, CDR2 FYNNEI. The CDR3 consists of 15 residues. The V end was cut by 8 bases, the J end by 3 bases, with 18 bases between. The CDR3 reads CASGSGPGSTDTQYF. Written as DNA, the CDR3 is TGTGCCAGCGGCAGTGGACCAGGTAGTACAGATACGCAGTATTTT.

V is TRBV7-9 and J is TRBJ2-7; 13 bases match TRBD2. The CDR3 loop spans 15 amino acids. After removal of 4 bases from V and 6 bases from J, the junction contained 6 bases not matched to a gene. Germline V gives CDR1 SEHNR, CDR2 FQNEAQ (reference sequence). Here the CDR3 DNA reads TGTGCCAGCAGCTCCGGGACTAGCGGGACCTCCGAGCAGTACTTC. Protein product: CASSSGTSGTSEQYF.

V gene TRBV13 combines with J gene TRBJ2-7; 10 nucleotides line up with TRBD1. The CDR3 is 16 amino acids. From germline, CDR1 is PRHDT and CDR2 FYEKMQ (reference sequence). V lost 0 bases, J lost 6 bases, and 8 bases stayed unmatched. The CDR3 region has the DNA TGTGCCAGCAGCTTAGGCTTTAGGACAGGGGGATTCGAGCAGTACTTC. Translated, it gives CASSLGFRTGGFEQYF.

About this clone itself: A far more abundant clone sits one base away, making this likely a read error. The chain recombines TRBV14 with TRBJ1-3, with D perhaps TRBD1 (5 bases). The germline V gene has CDR1 SGHDN and CDR2 FVKESK. The CDR3 extends over 14 amino acids. As DNA, the CDR3 is TGTGTCAGCAGCCAGGCTTTGGGGCGAAACACCATATATTTT. It is translated as CVSSQALGRNTIYF.

The chain combines TRBV18 with TRBJ2-5, with TRBD2 matching over 11 bases. Unmatched junction bases numbered 8, after V lost 3 bases and J lost 2 bases. The CDR3 consists of 17 residues. From germline, CDR1 is KGHSH and CDR2 LQKENI. CDR3 bases: TGTGCCAGCTCACCCGCCCTAGCGGGAGGACAACAAGAGACCCAGTACTTC. Translation: CASSPALAGGQQETQYF.

The rearrangement joins TRBV19 to TRBJ2-1, with D perhaps matching TRBD2 (6 bases). The CDR3 runs to 14 residues. Germline CDR1 and CDR2: LNHDA and SQIVND (reference sequence). V was clipped by 5 bases and J by 8 bases, with 16 bases between them. CDR3 DNA sequence: TGTGCCAGTAGTTATGCGGGAATAAGGGATGAGCAGTTCTTC. Translating gives CASSYAGIRDEQFF.

The V gene is TRBV7-3, the J gene TRBJ2-5, with a tentative D call TRBD2 (6 bases). Germline V gene sequence: CDR1 SGHTA, CDR2 FQGTGA. V was clipped by 5 bases and J by 4 bases, with 11 bases between them. This CDR3 is 13 amino acids long. This CDR3 is CASSGGVGETQYF. CDR3 nucleotides: TGTGCCAGCAGCGGCGGGGTGGGAGAGACCCAGTACTTC.

J is TRBJ1-4 and V is TRBV5-4; D gene unclear. Germline lookup yields CDR1 SGHNT and CDR2 YYREEE (reference sequence). Deletions cut 3 bases from V and 1 base from J, with 10 bases between. The CDR3 covers 15 residues. The CDR3 reads CASSSDGKTNEKLFF. The DNA for the CDR3 is TGTGCCAGCAGCTCGGACGGAAAAACTAATGAAAAACTGTTTTTT.

The gene calls are TRBV4-2 and TRBJ1-1; D may be TRBD1 (6 bases). The CDR3 loop spans 15 amino acids. Germline CDR1 is LGHNA and CDR2 is YNFKEQ. The V gene lost 4 bases and the J gene lost 7 bases, with 19 bases spanning the gap. The CDR3 protein is CASSLQPGTPFEAFF. The CDR3 region has the DNA TGTGCCAGCAGCCTCCAGCCCGGGACACCCTTTGAAGCTTTCTTT.

This sequence joins TRBV7-9 and TRBJ2-5; 13 bases map to TRBD2. Germline CDR1 and CDR2: SEHNR and FQNEAQ (reference sequence). The V gene end was trimmed by 5 bases and the J gene end by 2 bases; junction bases not matched to a gene: 5. This CDR3 comprises 16 residues. Here the CDR3 reads CASSPGLAGRQETQYF. The DNA for the CDR3 is TGTGCCAGCAGCCCGGGACTAGCGGGACGTCAAGAGACCCAGTACTTC.

Regarding this clone: A far larger clone is off by one base, so a read error is likely. The V gene is TRBV28, the J gene TRBJ1-4; TRBD1 is a possible D gene (6 bases). The germline V gene encodes CDR1 MDHEN and CDR2 SYDVKM. The length of the CDR3 is 14 residues. The CDR3 bases are TGTACCAGCAGTGGGGCCCCCAGGGGTGAAAAACTGTTTTTT. This codes for CTSSGAPRGEKLFF.

This clone was recorded only once. This chain uses TRBV12-5 with TRBJ1-1; no definite D call. The CDR3 length is 13 residues. Germline V gene sequence: CDR1 LGHNT, CDR2 FRNRAP. Trimming left V 6 bases short and J 5 bases short, with 13 bases between. CDR3 sequence reads: CASGLEVGTEAFF. In DNA form, the CDR3 reads TGTGCTAGTGGCCTCGAGGTTGGGACTGAAGCTTTCTTT.